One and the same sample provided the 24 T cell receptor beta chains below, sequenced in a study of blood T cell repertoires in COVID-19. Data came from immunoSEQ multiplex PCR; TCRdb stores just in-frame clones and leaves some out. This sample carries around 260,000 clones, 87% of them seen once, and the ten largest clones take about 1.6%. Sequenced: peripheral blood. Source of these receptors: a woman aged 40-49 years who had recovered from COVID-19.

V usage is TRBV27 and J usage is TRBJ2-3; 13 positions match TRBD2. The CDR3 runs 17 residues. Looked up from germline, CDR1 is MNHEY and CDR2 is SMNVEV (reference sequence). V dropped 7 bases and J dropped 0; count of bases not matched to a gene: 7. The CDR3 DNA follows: TGTGCCAGCAATAGACTAGCGGGGGGCTCTAGCACAGATACGCAGTATTTT. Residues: CASNRLAGGSSTDTQYF.

The DNA of the CDR3 is TGTGCCAGTAGGGACTGGCAGGGGGAAGGATATGGCTACACCTTC. This sequence encodes CASRDWQGEGYGYTF. The chain joins TRBV19 to TRBJ1-2; TRBD1 matches at 7 bases. The CDR3 extends over 15 amino acids. Per germline, CDR1 LNHDA and CDR2 SQIVND (reference sequence). V shed 6 bases and J 5 bases; nucleotides not matched to a gene: 12.

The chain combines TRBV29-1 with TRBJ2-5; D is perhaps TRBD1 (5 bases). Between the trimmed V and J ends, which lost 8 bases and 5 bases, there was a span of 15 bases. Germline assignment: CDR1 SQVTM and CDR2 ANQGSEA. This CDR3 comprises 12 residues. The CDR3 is CSTNQGWETQYF. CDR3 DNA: TGCAGCACGAACCAGGGTTGGGAGACCCAGTACTTC.

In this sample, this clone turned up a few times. CDR3 nucleotide sequence: TGCGCCAGCAGCTTAAACGGTTATTCACCCCTCCACTTT. It codes for CASSLNGYSPLHF. The chain joins TRBV5-1 to TRBJ1-6; D unresolved. V was shortened by 2 bases and J by 8 bases, with 8 bases between the two germline ends. The CDR3 is made up of 13 amino acids. The V gene's germline CDR1 is SGHRS and CDR2 YFSETQ.

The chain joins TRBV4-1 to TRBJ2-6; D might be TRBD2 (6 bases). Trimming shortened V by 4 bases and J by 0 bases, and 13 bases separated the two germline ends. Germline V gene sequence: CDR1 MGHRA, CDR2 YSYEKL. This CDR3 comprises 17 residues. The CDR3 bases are TGCGCCAGCAGCCCGGGACTGTCAATCTCTGGGGCCAACGTCCTGACTTTC. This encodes CASSPGLSISGANVLTF.

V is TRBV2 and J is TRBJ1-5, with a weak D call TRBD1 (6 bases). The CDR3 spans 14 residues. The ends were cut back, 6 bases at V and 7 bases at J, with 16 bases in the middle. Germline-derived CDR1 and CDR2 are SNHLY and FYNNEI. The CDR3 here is CASRRGSPGQPQHF. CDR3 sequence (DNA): TGTGCCAGCAGGAGGGGGTCCCCGGGGCAGCCCCAGCATTTT.

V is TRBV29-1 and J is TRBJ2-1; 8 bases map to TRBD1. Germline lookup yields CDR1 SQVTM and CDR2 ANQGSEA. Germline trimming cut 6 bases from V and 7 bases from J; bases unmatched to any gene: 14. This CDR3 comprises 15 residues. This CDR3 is CSVDNRQGLGNEQFF. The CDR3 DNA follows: TGCAGCGTGGATAACCGACAGGGGTTGGGAAATGAGCAGTTCTTC.

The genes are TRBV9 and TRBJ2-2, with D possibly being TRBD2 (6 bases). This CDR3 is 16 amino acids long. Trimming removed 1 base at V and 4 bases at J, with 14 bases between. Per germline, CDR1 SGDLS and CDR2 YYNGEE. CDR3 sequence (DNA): TGTGCCAGCAGCGTACCCCTGGCGGGGACCACCGGGGAGCTGTTTTTT. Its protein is CASSVPLAGTTGELFF.

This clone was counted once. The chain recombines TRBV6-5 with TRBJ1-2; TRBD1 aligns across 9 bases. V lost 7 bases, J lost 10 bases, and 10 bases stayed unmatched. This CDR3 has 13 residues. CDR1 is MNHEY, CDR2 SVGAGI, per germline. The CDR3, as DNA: TGTGCCAGCACCACGGGGGGACAGGGAGACTACACCTTC. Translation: CASTTGGQGDYTF.

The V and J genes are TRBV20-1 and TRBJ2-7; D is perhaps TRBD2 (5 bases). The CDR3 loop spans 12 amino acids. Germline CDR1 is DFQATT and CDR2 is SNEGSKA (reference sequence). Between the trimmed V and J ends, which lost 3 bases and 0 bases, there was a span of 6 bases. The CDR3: CSASAGSYEQYF. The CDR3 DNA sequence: TGCAGTGCTAGTGCGGGCTCCTACGAGCAGTACTTC.

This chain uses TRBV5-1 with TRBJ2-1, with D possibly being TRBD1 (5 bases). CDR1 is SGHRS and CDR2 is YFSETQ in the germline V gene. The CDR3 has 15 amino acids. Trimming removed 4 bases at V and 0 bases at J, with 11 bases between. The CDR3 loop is CASSQGRPSYNEQFF. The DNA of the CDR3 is TGCGCCAGCAGCCAGGGCCGACCCTCCTACAATGAGCAGTTCTTC.

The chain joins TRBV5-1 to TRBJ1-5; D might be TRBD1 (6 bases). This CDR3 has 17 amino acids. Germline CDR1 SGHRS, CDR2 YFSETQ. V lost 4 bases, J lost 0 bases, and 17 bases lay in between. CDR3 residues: CASSRTDSPISNQPQHF. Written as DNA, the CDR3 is TGCGCCAGCAGCCGAACGGACAGTCCAATTAGCAATCAGCCCCAGCATTTT.

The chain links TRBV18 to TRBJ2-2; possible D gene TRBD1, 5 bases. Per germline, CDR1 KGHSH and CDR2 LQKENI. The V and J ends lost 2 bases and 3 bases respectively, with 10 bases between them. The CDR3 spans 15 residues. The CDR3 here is CASSPAGSDTGELFF. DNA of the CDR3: TGTGCCAGCTCACCAGCAGGGTCCGACACCGGGGAGCTGTTTTTT.

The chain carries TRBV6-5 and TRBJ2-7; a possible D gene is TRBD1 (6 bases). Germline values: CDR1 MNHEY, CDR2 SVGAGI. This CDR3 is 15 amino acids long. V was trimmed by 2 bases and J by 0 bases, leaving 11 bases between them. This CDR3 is CASSYSGQRSYEQYF. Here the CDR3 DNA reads TGTGCCAGCAGTTACAGCGGACAGCGCTCCTACGAGCAGTACTTC.

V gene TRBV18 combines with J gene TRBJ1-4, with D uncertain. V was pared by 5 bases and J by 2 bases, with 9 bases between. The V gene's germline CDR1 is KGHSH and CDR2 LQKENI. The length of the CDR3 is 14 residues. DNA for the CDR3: TGTGCCAGCTCATTGTTGGGCACTAATGAAAAACTGTTTTTT. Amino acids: CASSLLGTNEKLFF.

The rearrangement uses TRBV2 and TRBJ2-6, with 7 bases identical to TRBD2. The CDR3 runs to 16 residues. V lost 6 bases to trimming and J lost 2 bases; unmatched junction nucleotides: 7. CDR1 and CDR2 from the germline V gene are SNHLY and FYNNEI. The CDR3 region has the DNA TGTGCCAGCAGGCTTCGGGGAGGGACTGGGGCCAACGTCCTGACTTTC. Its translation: CASRLRGGTGANVLTF.

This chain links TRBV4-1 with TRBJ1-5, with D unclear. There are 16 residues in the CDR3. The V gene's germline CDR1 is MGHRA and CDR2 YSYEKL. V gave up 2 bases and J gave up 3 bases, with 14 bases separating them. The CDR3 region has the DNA TGCGCCAGCAGCCAAACCGAGGGTCTTGCCAATCAGCCCCAGCATTTT. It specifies CASSQTEGLANQPQHF.

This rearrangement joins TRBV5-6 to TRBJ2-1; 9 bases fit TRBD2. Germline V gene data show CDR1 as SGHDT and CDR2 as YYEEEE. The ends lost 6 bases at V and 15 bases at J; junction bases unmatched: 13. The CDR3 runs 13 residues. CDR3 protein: CASTWLLRGGLFF. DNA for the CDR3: TGTGCCAGCACCTGGCTTCTGCGGGGGGGCCTGTTCTTC.

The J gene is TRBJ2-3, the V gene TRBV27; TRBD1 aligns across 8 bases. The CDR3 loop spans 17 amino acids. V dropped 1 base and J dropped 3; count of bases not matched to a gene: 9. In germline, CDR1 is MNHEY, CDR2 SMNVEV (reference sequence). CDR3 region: CASSLLGTGRITDTQYF. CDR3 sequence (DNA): TGTGCCAGCAGTTTATTAGGGACAGGCCGAATTACAGATACGCAGTATTTT.

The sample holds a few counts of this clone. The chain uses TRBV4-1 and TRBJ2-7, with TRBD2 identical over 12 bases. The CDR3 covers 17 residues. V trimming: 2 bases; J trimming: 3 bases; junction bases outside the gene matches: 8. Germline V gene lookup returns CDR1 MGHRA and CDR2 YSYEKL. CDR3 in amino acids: CASSQNPGLAGIYEQYF. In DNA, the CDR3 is TGCGCCAGCAGCCAAAACCCCGGACTAGCGGGGATCTACGAGCAGTACTTC.

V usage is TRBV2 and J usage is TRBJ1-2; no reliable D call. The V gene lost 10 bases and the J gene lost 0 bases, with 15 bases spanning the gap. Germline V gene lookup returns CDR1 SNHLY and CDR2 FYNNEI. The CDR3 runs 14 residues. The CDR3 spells CAIRERTTNYGYTF. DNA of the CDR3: TGTGCCATCCGGGAGAGGACCACTAACTATGGCTACACCTTC.

The CDR3 DNA follows: TGTGCCAGCAGTCCGGGCCGGGGGAATGAAAAACTGTTTTTT. Translating gives CASSPGRGNEKLFF. This chain links TRBV2 with TRBJ1-4; D is perhaps TRBD1 (5 bases). The CDR3 spans 14 residues. Trimming removed 5 bases at V and 5 bases at J, with 12 bases between. Germline V gene lookup returns CDR1 SNHLY and CDR2 FYNNEI. Supplemented by reference TRBV2 and TRBJ1-4, the full variable domain reads EPEVTQTPSHQVTQMGQEVILRCVPISNHLYFYWYRQILGQKVEFLVSFYNNEISEKSEIFDDQFSVERPDGSNFTLKIRSTKLEDSAMYFCASSPGRGNEKLFFGSGTQLSVL.

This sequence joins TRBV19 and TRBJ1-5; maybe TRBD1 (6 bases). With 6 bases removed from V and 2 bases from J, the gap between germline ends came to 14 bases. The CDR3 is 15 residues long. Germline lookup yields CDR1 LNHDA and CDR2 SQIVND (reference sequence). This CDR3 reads CASSRTEYGNQPQHF. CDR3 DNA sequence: TGTGCCAGTAGCCGGACAGAGTATGGCAATCAGCCCCAGCATTTT.

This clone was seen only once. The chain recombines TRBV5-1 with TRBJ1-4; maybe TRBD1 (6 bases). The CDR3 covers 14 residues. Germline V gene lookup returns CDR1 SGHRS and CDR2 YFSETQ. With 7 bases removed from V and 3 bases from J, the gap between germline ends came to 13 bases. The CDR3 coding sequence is TGCGCCAGCCAGGGGAGAGGGGCTAATGAAAAACTGTTTTTT. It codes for CASQGRGANEKLFF.